This note documents a single TCR beta chain sequence. Its matching antigen is unknown. This specimen comes from a study of shared clonotypes between healthy human individuals. Study details: A few men and a couple of women, aged 18 to 49, were donors. Study findings and constraints: Non-shared clonotypes showed lower generation probabilities than clonotypes common to all four donors.

The CDR3 sequence is 15 residues long. Germline-derived CDR1 and CDR2 are SGHRS and YFSETQ. V lost 4 bases to trimming and J lost 8 bases, with 21 bases between them. The sorted-subset replicate PCRs were given about 210 ng DNA, which is 25,000 to 35,000 T cell genomes. Original methodology: Filtering differed, since immunoSEQ gave only junction sequences and no quality scores. The data were produced by immunoSEQ multiplex PCR, yet TCRdb's version contains in-frame clones alone and is incomplete. V and J calls and clone size come straight from that table; D and trimming were deduced from the DNA. The data contain under 1,900,000 clones, 98% to 99% of them singletons.

V is TRBV5-1 and J is TRBJ1-1; D gene uncertain. The source of this sequence is a man in his thirties or forties in good health. Sample: naive CD4+ T cells sorted from blood. The subset denotes: CD45RA+ positively selected. The CDR3 reads CASSPMTRTPLEAFF. DNA for the CDR3: TGCGCCAGCAGCCCTATGACCCGAACCCCACTAGAAGCTTTCTTT.